This T cell receptor beta chain was captured in a study of T cell repertoires in cytomegalovirus infection. As for the study in general: CMV epitopes used comprised recently identified HLA-C-restricted ones and well-studied HLA-B-restricted ones. Public TCR beta signatures provided an indication of both CMV infection and a matching HLA type.

Study-wide findings and caveats: CMV-specific TCR beta clonotypes restricted by HLA-C were the ones dominating the ex vivo response.

TCRdb independently ran MiXCR on the reads; one entry per CDR3 protein. There are hundreds of thousands of distinct CDR3 sequences in the sample; roughly 33% occur only once, and around 12% lies in the top ten. This clonotype was counted between two and nine times. The antigen is not known. The receptor's source is a human donor in good health (CMV status not recorded). Some clones in this sample may be carry-over from other donors' samples. Sequencing used cultured CD8+ T cells from PBMCs, obtained from culture after CMV antigen stimulation.

The CDR3 spells CASSPASPLSPLHF. The CDR3 DNA is TGTGCCAGCAGTCCCGCCTCACCCCTTTCACCCCTCCACTTT. The gene calls are TRBV28 and TRBJ1-6; D gene unclear. The germline CDR1 and CDR2 sequences are MDHEN and SYDVKM. V was shortened by 5 bases and J by 9 bases, with 14 bases between the two germline ends. There are 14 residues in the CDR3.